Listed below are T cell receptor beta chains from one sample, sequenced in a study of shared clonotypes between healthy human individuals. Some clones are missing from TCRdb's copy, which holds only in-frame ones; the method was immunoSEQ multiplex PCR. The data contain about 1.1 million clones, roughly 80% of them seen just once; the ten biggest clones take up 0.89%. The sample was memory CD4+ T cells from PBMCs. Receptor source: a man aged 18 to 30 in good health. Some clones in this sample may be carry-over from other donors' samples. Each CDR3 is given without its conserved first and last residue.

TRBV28	ASSELAGARAKNIQY
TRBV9	ANTSGRAGHEQF
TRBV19	ASSGQGLYEQY
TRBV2	ASSDWRAGTDTQY
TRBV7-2	ASSFASGSSYNEQF
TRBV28	ASSLALYGYT
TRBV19	ASSSLGEANYGYT
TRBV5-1	ASSLGILAGADTQY
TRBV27	ASSSGTGNQPQH
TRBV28	ATINTGTYGYT
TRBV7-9	ASSLEFGGRFDNEQF
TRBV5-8	ASSLVDTQY
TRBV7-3	ASSLNLAGGADTQY
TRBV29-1	SVDSPQANTIY
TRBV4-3	ASSQGAGGDQPLH
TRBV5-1	ASRTSPGNTIY
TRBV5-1	ASLRSPGLAFSEQY
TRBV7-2	ASSLVGNLPSGNTIY
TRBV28	ASSPPGWTDGNTIY
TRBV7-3	ASSSVSEGEQF
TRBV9	ASSEAGQSYEQY
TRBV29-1	SAETGLSTGELF
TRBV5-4	ASSRHSGTTYEQY
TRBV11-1	ASSAGTSGYEQY
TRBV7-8	ASSPRGSEAF
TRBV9	ASSDNPDRGKYNEQF
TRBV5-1	ASSLGLASTDTQY
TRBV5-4	ASSPGTANEKLF
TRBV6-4	ASSDSHGGPGKAF
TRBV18	ASSPQTSGTRSYEQY
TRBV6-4	ASSEGAAYT
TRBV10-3	AISVASGARQETQY
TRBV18	ASSPEIYSNQPQH
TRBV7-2	ASSPAGTTSNQPQH
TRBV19	ASTTGPPGNEQF
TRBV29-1	SVGWGNNSPLH